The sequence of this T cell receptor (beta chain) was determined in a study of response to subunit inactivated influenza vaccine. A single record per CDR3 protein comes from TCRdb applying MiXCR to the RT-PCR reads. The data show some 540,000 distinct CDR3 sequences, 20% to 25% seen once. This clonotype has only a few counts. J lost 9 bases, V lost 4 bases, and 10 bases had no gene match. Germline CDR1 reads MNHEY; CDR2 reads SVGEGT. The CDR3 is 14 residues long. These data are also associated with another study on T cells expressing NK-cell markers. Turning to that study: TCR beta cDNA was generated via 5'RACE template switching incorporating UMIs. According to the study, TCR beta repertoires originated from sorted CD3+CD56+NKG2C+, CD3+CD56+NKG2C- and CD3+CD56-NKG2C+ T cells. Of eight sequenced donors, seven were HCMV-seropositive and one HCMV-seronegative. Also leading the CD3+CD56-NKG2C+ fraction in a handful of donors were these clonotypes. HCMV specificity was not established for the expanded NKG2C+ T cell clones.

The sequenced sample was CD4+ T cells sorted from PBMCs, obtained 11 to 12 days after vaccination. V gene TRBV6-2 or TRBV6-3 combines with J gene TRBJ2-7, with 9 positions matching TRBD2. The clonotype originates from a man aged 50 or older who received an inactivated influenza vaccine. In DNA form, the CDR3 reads TGTGCCAGCAGTTCGCCGGGACTAGCATACCGGCAGTACTTC. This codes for CASSSPGLAYRQYF.